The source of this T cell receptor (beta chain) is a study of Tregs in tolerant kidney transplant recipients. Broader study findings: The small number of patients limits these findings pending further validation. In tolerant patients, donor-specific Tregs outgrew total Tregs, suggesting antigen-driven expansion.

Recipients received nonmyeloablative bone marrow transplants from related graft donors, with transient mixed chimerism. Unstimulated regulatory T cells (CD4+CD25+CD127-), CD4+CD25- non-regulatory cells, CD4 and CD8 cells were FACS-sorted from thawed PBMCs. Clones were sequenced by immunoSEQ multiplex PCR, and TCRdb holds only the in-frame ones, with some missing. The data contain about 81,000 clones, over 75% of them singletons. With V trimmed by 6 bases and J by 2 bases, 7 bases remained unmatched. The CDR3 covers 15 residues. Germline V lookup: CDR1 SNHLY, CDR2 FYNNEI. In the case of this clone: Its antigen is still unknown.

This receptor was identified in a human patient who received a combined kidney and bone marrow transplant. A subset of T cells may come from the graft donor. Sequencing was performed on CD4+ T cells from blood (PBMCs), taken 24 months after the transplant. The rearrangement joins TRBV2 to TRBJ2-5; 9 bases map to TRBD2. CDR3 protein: CASRQRGAPQETQYF. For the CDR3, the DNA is TGTGCCAGCAGACAGCGGGGGGCCCCTCAAGAGACCCAGTACTTC.